A single sample is the source of the 27 T cell receptor beta chains below, sequenced in a study of beta chain features in type 1 diabetes. All of the isolated RNA was reverse transcribed, so expressed TCRB transcripts were sequenced. The table came from immunoSEQ multiplex PCR; TCRdb's copy has only in-frame clones and leaves some out. This table holds 850,000 to 900,000 clones, about a sixth found once. The sample taken for sequencing was naive CD4+ T cells from blood. All receptors come from a woman aged 18-30 years in good health.

This clone was detected only a few times. The gene calls are TRBV6-5 and TRBJ2-7; 7 positions agree with TRBD1. CDR1 MNHEY and CDR2 SVGAGI come from the germline V gene. The CDR3 covers 12 residues. V lost 6 bases to trimming and J lost 6 bases; unmatched junction nucleotides: 5. Here the CDR3 DNA reads TGTGCCAGCAGGACTGGGACAGCCGAGCAGTACTTC. Translating it yields CASRTGTAEQYF.

The V gene is TRBV28, the J gene TRBJ2-2; D call uncertain. CDR3 length: 12 residues. V lost 8 bases, J lost 5 bases, and 9 bases lay in between. Germline values: CDR1 MDHEN, CDR2 SYDVKM. CDR3 sequence: CASVRRTGELFF. CDR3 nucleotide sequence: TGTGCCAGCGTGAGGCGAACCGGGGAGCTGTTTTTT. The whole variable domain, filled in from reference TRBV28 and TRBJ2-2, reads DVKVTQSSRYLVKRTGEKVFLECVQDMDHENMFWYRQDPGLGLRLIYFSYDVKMKEKGDIPEGYSVSREKKERFSLILESASTNQTSMYLCASVRRTGELFFGEGSRLTVL.

A few counts support this clone. V usage is TRBV6-6 and J usage is TRBJ1-3; tentative D call: TRBD1 (5 bases). The CDR3 is 15 residues long. From germline, CDR1 is MNHNY and CDR2 SVGAGI (reference sequence). V dropped 0 bases and J dropped 0 bases, with 6 bases sitting between them. Here the CDR3 reads CASSYSDNSGNTIYF. In DNA, the CDR3 is TGTGCCAGCAGTTACTCGGACAACTCTGGAAACACCATATATTTT.

This clone was detected ten times or more. Other DNA sequences of this sample code for an identical CDR3. The chain recombines TRBV14 with TRBJ2-3; no definite D call. The length of the CDR3 is 12 residues. Trimming removed 1 base at V and 4 bases at J, with 3 bases between. Per the germline V gene, CDR1 is SGHDN and CDR2 is FVKESK. CDR3 region: CASSQVPDTQYF. As DNA, the CDR3 is TGTGCCAGCAGCCAAGTCCCAGATACGCAGTATTTT.

The chain has TRBV5-1 and TRBJ1-1; 8 nucleotides match TRBD1. The trim removed 2 bases at V and 3 bases at J, leaving 9 bases unmatched. This CDR3 region has 16 residues. In germline, CDR1 is SGHRS, CDR2 YFSETQ. For the CDR3, the DNA is TGCGCCAGCAGCTTCGGACAGGGAAGACAATACACTGAAGCTTTCTTT. It yields the protein CASSFGQGRQYTEAFF. The complete variable domain, with remaining parts taken from reference TRBV5-1 and TRBJ1-1, reads KAGVTQTPRYLIKTRGQQVTLSCSPISGHRSVSWYQQTPGQGLQFLFEYFSETQRNKGNFPGRFSGRQFSNSRSEMNVSTLELGDSALYLCASSFGQGRQYTEAFFGQGTRLTVV.

This clone was seen a few times. This sequence joins TRBV5-1 and TRBJ2-7; weak D call: TRBD1 (6 bases). The CDR3 runs 21 residues. The germline V gene encodes CDR1 SGHRS and CDR2 YFSETQ. V was clipped by 0 bases and J by 6 bases, with 34 bases between them. CDR3 in amino acids: CASSLEGLGARITSSRGEQYF. CDR3 sequence (DNA): TGCGCCAGCAGCTTGGAAGGTCTGGGGGCGCGGATCACTTCTTCCCGGGGCGAGCAGTACTTC.

This clone was detected a few times. Other nucleotide sequences in the sample specify the same CDR3. This chain links TRBV4-3 with TRBJ2-3; 11 bases line up with TRBD2. Germline lookup yields CDR1 LGHNA and CDR2 YSLEER. J was trimmed by 0 bases and V by 4 bases; bases with no gene match: 0. The CDR3 contains 15 residues. CDR3 residues: CASSRTSGSTDTQYF. In DNA, the CDR3 is TGCGCCAGCAGCCGGACTAGCGGGAGCACAGATACGCAGTATTTT.

The V gene is TRBV6-6, the J gene TRBJ1-1; D is perhaps TRBD1 (5 bases). V dropped 6 bases and J dropped 5 bases, with 13 bases sitting between them. From germline, CDR1 is MNHNY and CDR2 SVGAGI (reference sequence). This CDR3 has 13 amino acids. In DNA, the CDR3 is TGTGCCAGCAGGGCCCCCTGGGGGACTGAAGCTTTCTTT. As protein: CASRAPWGTEAFF.

V is TRBV2 and J is TRBJ2-7, with D tentatively TRBD2 (5 bases). Germline V gene data show CDR1 as SNHLY and CDR2 as FYNNEI. The CDR3 contains 12 residues. The germline V and J ends were trimmed by 4 bases and 5 bases, with 9 bases remaining between them. CDR3 region: CASSVAWNEQYF. DNA for the CDR3: TGTGCCAGCAGTGTAGCGTGGAACGAGCAGTACTTC. The whole variable domain, remainder taken from reference TRBV2 and TRBJ2-7, is EPEVTQTPSHQVTQMGQEVILRCVPISNHLYFYWYRQILGQKVEFLVSFYNNEISEKSEIFDDQFSVERPDGSNFTLKIRSTKLEDSAMYFCASSVAWNEQYFGPGTRLTVT.

This clone was picked up a small number of times. The chain links TRBV18 to TRBJ2-6; D gene uncertain. Germline V lookup: CDR1 KGHSH, CDR2 LQKENI. CDR3 length: 15 amino acids. V was pared by 1 base and J by 2 bases, with 6 bases between. The CDR3: CASSPLAAGANVLTF. In nucleotides, the CDR3 is TGTGCCAGCTCACCACTAGCTGCTGGGGCCAACGTCCTGACTTTC.

This clone was counted between two and nine times. J is TRBJ2-3 and V is TRBV5-1; D gene ambiguous. The CDR3 covers 15 residues. The germline V gene encodes CDR1 SGHRS and CDR2 YFSETQ. Trimming left V 0 bases short and J 2 bases short, with 10 bases between. For the CDR3, the DNA is TGCGCCAGCAGCTTGGCATCATTTGTCACAGATACGCAGTATTTT. Protein: CASSLASFVTDTQYF.

The genes are TRBV5-1 and TRBJ2-5; 12 bases are shared with TRBD2. The V gene's germline CDR1 is SGHRS and CDR2 YFSETQ. Trimming at V came to 7 bases and at J to 4 bases, leaving 8 bases not matched to a gene. The CDR3 totals 15 residues. CDR3 sequence reads: CASQELAGGRETQYF. The DNA for the CDR3 is TGCGCCAGCCAAGAACTAGCGGGAGGTAGAGAGACCCAGTACTTC. The complete variable domain, with remaining parts taken from reference TRBV5-1 and TRBJ2-5, reads KAGVTQTPRYLIKTRGQQVTLSCSPISGHRSVSWYQQTPGQGLQFLFEYFSETQRNKGNFPGRFSGRQFSNSRSEMNVSTLELGDSALYLCASQELAGGRETQYFGPGTRLLVL.

This clone has a handful of counts. The chain combines TRBV13 with TRBJ1-2, with a tentative D call TRBD1 (6 bases). The V and J ends lost 4 bases and 8 bases respectively, with 14 bases between them. CDR3 length: 13 residues. Germline CDR1 and CDR2: PRHDT and FYEKMQ (reference sequence). CDR3 region: CASSYPGGLGYTF. The CDR3 nucleotides are TGTGCCAGCAGCTACCCCGGGGGCTTGGGCTACACCTTC.

This clone came up a few times. This rearrangement joins TRBV29-1 to TRBJ2-1, with 10 positions matching TRBD2. This CDR3 region has 15 residues. With 7 bases clipped from V and 8 bases from J, the junction kept 14 bases outside the gene matches. Looked up from germline, CDR1 is SQVTM and CDR2 is ANQGSEA. The chain's CDR3 is CSAPFPSGSFYEQFF. For the CDR3, the DNA is TGCAGCGCCCCCTTCCCTAGCGGGAGTTTCTATGAGCAGTTCTTC.

A few counts support this clone. This CDR3 is CASSGGTGIYNEQFF. CDR3 DNA: TGTGCCAGCAGTGGCGGGACTGGAATCTACAATGAGCAGTTCTTC. This chain joins TRBV2 and TRBJ2-1; a possible D gene is TRBD2 (6 bases). The CDR3 has 15 amino acids. Germline-derived CDR1 and CDR2 are SNHLY and FYNNEI. Between the trimmed V and J ends, which lost 4 bases and 3 bases, there was a span of 13 bases. Full variable domain (rest looked up from reference TRBV2 and TRBJ2-1): EPEVTQTPSHQVTQMGQEVILRCVPISNHLYFYWYRQILGQKVEFLVSFYNNEISEKSEIFDDQFSVERPDGSNFTLKIRSTKLEDSAMYFCASSGGTGIYNEQFFGPGTRLTVL.

V is TRBV4-2 and J is TRBJ2-6, with D tentatively TRBD2 (5 bases). Trimming shortened V by 3 bases and J by 0 bases, and 9 bases separated the two germline ends. The CDR3 is 16 amino acids. Germline V gene sequence: CDR1 LGHNA, CDR2 YNFKEQ. The CDR3 sequence is CASSQDLNSGANVLTF. The CDR3 DNA reads as TGTGCCAGCAGCCAGGACTTAAACTCTGGGGCCAACGTCCTGACTTTC.

This clone has just a few counts. The chain's CDR3 is CASSLVGGSYNEQFF. The DNA for the CDR3 is TGTGCCAGCAGCTTAGTCGGGGGCTCCTACAATGAGCAGTTCTTC. The chain has TRBV7-3 and TRBJ2-1; maybe TRBD2 (6 bases). Germline-derived CDR1 and CDR2 are SGHTA and FQGTGA. The V gene lost 2 bases and the J gene lost 0 bases, with 8 bases spanning the gap. The length of the CDR3 is 15 residues. Full variable domain (rest looked up from reference TRBV7-3 and TRBJ2-1): GAGVSQTPSNKVTEKGKYVELRCDPISGHTALYWYRQSLGQGPEFLIYFQGTGAADDSGLPNDRFFAVRPEGSVSTLKIQRTERGDSAVYLCASSLVGGSYNEQFFGPGTRLTVL.

The V gene is TRBV18, the J gene TRBJ1-1; no definite D call. In germline, CDR1 is KGHSH, CDR2 LQKENI. The V and J ends lost 3 bases and 0 bases respectively, with 8 bases between them. The CDR3 extends over 14 amino acids. CDR3: CASSPPNMNTEAFF. CDR3 DNA: TGTGCCAGCTCACCGCCGAACATGAACACTGAAGCTTTCTTT.

This clone showed up just a few times. The chain is built from TRBV6-5 and TRBJ2-5; no firm D call. The length of the CDR3 is 11 residues. Between the trimmed V and J ends, which lost 1 base and 13 bases, there was a span of 10 bases. CDR1 is MNHEY and CDR2 is SVGAGI in the germline V gene. The CDR3 is CASSYLEKRYF. The CDR3 DNA sequence: TGTGCCAGCAGTTACTTAGAAAAACGGTACTTC.

Only a few counts were recorded for this clone. Distinct nucleotide sequences in the sample also encode this CDR3. This rearrangement joins TRBV11-2 to TRBJ2-6; D perhaps matches TRBD2 (5 bases). V dropped 1 base and J dropped 1 base, with 5 bases sitting between them. The CDR3 sequence is 15 residues long. From germline, CDR1 is SGHAT and CDR2 FQNNGV. The DNA of the CDR3 is TGTGCCAGCAGCTTAGGAGGGTCTGGGGCCAACGTCCTGACTTTC. This gives the protein CASSLGGSGANVLTF.

In this sample, this clone turned up many times. This CDR3 is CASSRPSGRATEQFF. In nucleotides, the CDR3 is TGTGCCAGCAGCAGACCTAGCGGGAGGGCCACTGAGCAGTTCTTC. The rearrangement joins TRBV21-1 to TRBJ2-1; the tabulated D call, TRBD2, remains unverified against the DNA. TRBV21-1 is described as a pseudogene. This CDR3 is built from 15 residues.

The chain uses TRBV19 and TRBJ2-4; weak D call: TRBD1 (5 bases). The V end was cut by 3 bases, the J end by 1 base, with 13 bases between. Germline V gene data show CDR1 as LNHDA and CDR2 as SQIVND (reference sequence). The CDR3 is 16 amino acids. Here the CDR3 reads CASSMGPGFAKNIQYF. CDR3 nucleotide sequence: TGTGCCAGTAGTATGGGTCCAGGGTTTGCCAAAAACATTCAGTACTTC. The full variable domain, with the rest looked up from reference TRBV19 and TRBJ2-4, is DGGITQSPKYLFRKEGQNVTLSCEQNLNHDAMYWYRQDPGQGLRLIYYSQIVNDFQKGDIAEGYSVSREKKESFPLTVTSAQKNPTAFYLCASSMGPGFAKNIQYFGAGTRLSVL.

This clone was detected a few times. This chain links TRBV7-8 with TRBJ2-2; no clear D. Germline V CDR1 and CDR2: SGHVS, FQNEAQ. The V end lost 1 base, the J end lost 7 bases, and 4 bases lay between the germline ends. The CDR3 is 12 residues long. The CDR3 reads CASSLGIGELFF. Here the CDR3 DNA reads TGTGCCAGCAGCTTAGGGATCGGGGAGCTGTTTTTT.

This clone was counted only a few times. This chain uses TRBV5-1 with TRBJ2-3; TRBD2 is a possible D gene (6 bases). The length of the CDR3 is 15 residues. Between the trimmed V and J ends, which lost 2 bases and 0 bases, there was a span of 10 bases. Germline values: CDR1 SGHRS, CDR2 YFSETQ. CDR3 in amino acids: CASSFRGTSTDTQYF. In DNA, the CDR3 is TGCGCCAGCAGCTTCCGGGGGACTAGCACAGATACGCAGTATTTT.

The chain is built from TRBV11-1 and TRBJ2-1; possibly TRBD1 for D (5 bases). Germline CDR1 SGHAT, CDR2 FQDESV (reference sequence). This CDR3 spans 15 amino acids. V was cut by 2 bases and J by 6 bases, with 14 bases left in between. This CDR3 reads CASSLSQQRGNEQFF. The CDR3 coding sequence is TGTGCCAGCAGCTTATCACAGCAAAGGGGCAATGAGCAGTTCTTC.

The chain recombines TRBV29-1 with TRBJ2-3; 9 bases are a match to TRBD1. The ends lost 4 bases at V and 5 bases at J; junction bases unmatched: 7. The V gene's germline CDR1 is SQVTM and CDR2 ANQGSEA. CDR3 length equals 14 residues. CDR3 region: CSVVGQGLGDTQYF. The CDR3 DNA is TGCAGCGTTGTAGGACAGGGGTTGGGAGATACGCAGTATTTT.

The CDR3 DNA reads TGTGCCAGCAGTTCAACCGCTAGCGGGAAATCGTTAGAGCAGTTCTTC. Translating gives CASSSTASGKSLEQFF. J is TRBJ2-1 and V is TRBV28; 9 positions agree with TRBD2. Trimming at V came to 4 bases and at J to 10 bases, leaving 14 bases not matched to a gene. The CDR3 consists of 16 residues. Looked up from germline, CDR1 is MDHEN and CDR2 is SYDVKM.